This T cell receptor beta chain was captured by sequencing in a study of OX40 agonist ivuxolimab in advanced cancers. V lost 4 bases and J lost 5, with 11 bases in between. This CDR3 is 12 amino acids long. Germline-derived CDR1 and CDR2 are SQVTM and ANQGSEA. Profiled with immunoSEQ multiplex PCR; TCRdb holds only in-frame clones, not every one. The sample includes tens of thousands of clones, 70% to 90% seen only once; the top ten take more than 0.5%. The chain couples TRBV29-1 to TRBJ2-5, with D maybe TRBD1 (6 bases). The sample in question was CD4+ or CD8+ T cells sorted from blood, obtained in a trial of the OX40 agonist ivuxolimab. This TCR derives from an adult with an advanced solid tumor such as melanoma, head and neck, liver or kidney cancer. CDR3 in amino acids: CSVAERGETQYF. The CDR3, as DNA: TGCAGCGTTGCAGAGAGGGGGGAGACCCAGTACTTC.